These 16 T cell receptor beta chains came from one sample sequenced in a study of blood T cell repertoires in COVID-19. Using immunoSEQ multiplex PCR, the repertoire was profiled, and TCRdb retains in-frame clones only, with some absent. The sample holds nearly 50,000 clones, 75% to 90% seen once. The sequenced material came from peripheral blood. The receptors originated from a woman over 75 with COVID-19, enrolled during active disease.

This clone was found a few times. The V call is TRBV2, the J call TRBJ1-1, with no clear D. The germline V gene encodes CDR1 SNHLY and CDR2 FYNNEI. The CDR3 is 11 residues long. V gave up 7 bases and J gave up 7 bases, with 10 bases separating them. The CDR3 sequence is CASTTYVEAFF. CDR3 bases: TGTGCCAGCACCACATACGTTGAAGCTTTCTTT.

The genes are TRBV28 and TRBJ1-2; 9 nucleotides agree with TRBD1. The junction had 11 bases not matched to a gene; V was cut back by 1 base and J by 8 bases. The CDR3 is made up of 16 amino acids. Germline V CDR1 and CDR2: MDHEN, SYDVKM. In DNA, the CDR3 is TGTGCCAGCAGTTTATCCGCGACAGGGGGAACAGGCGGCTACACCTTC. Its protein is CASSLSATGGTGGYTF.

The V call is TRBV6-5, the J call TRBJ2-1; 15 bases map to TRBD2. J lost 12 bases, V lost 7 bases, and 10 bases had no gene match. Germline values: CDR1 MNHEY, CDR2 SVGAGI. The CDR3 contains 15 residues. The CDR3, as DNA: TGTGCCAGCAAAAAGGGACTAGCGGGAGGTTACGGGCAGTTCTTC. It specifies CASKKGLAGGYGQFF.

The chain joins TRBV6-4 to TRBJ1-2, with a tentative D call TRBD1 (5 bases). CDR1 and CDR2 from the germline V gene are MRHNA and SNTAGT. This CDR3 contains 10 residues. The V end was cut by 9 bases, the J end by 4 bases, with 6 bases between. CDR3: CARGGYGYTF. Here the CDR3 DNA reads TGTGCCAGGGGGGGCTATGGCTACACCTTC.

This clone was seen a few times. CDR3 nucleotide sequence: TGTGCCAGAAATGGACAGGCCCGGCGAAGCACTGAAGCTTTCTTT. As protein: CARNGQARRSTEAFF. The chain carries TRBV27 and TRBJ1-1; TRBD1 aligns across 7 bases. CDR3 length equals 15 residues. Trimming removed 9 bases from V and 4 bases from J; junction bases left unmatched: 14. Germline values: CDR1 MNHEY, CDR2 SMNVEV (reference sequence).

The chain has TRBV18 and TRBJ2-1; 7 positions agree with TRBD2. The germline V gene encodes CDR1 KGHSH and CDR2 LQKENI. The CDR3 totals 16 residues. J gave up 5 bases and V 3 bases, and 10 bases lay outside the gene matches. Here the CDR3 DNA reads TGTGCCAGCTCACCTATCGAACGGACTAGACACAATGAGCAGTTCTTC. It codes for CASSPIERTRHNEQFF. Together with reference TRBV18 and TRBJ2-1, the CDR3 gives the full variable domain: NAGVMQNPRHLVRRRGQEARLRCSPMKGHSHVYWYRQLPEEGLKFMVYLQKENIIDESGMPKERFSAEFPKEGPSILRIQQVVRGDSAAYFCASSPIERTRHNEQFFGPGTRLTVL.

The chain combines TRBV18 with TRBJ1-4; no clear D gene. Germline lookup yields CDR1 KGHSH and CDR2 LQKENI. Trimming took 3 bases from V and 4 from J, leaving 6 bases between them. This CDR3 is built from 13 residues. CDR3 in DNA: TGTGCCAGCTCACCGGGGAGTAATGAAAAACTGTTTTTT. As protein: CASSPGSNEKLFF.

The chain joins TRBV28 to TRBJ1-3, with D possibly matching TRBD1 (6 bases). Germline V lookup: CDR1 MDHEN, CDR2 SYDVKM. The CDR3 extends over 15 amino acids. Trimming took off 6 bases at V and 4 bases at J, with 16 bases between the two ends. The CDR3 spells CASRPRGAMGNTIYF. The CDR3 coding sequence is TGTGCCAGCAGGCCGCGGGGGGCTATGGGAAACACCATATATTTT.

The chain combines TRBV28 with TRBJ2-3, with D uncertain. Trimming took 1 base from V and 5 from J, leaving 4 bases between them. Per germline, CDR1 MDHEN and CDR2 SYDVKM. The CDR3 totals 12 residues. The CDR3 spells CASSLYLDTQYF. CDR3 in DNA: TGTGCCAGCAGTTTATACTTAGATACGCAGTATTTT.

This rearrangement joins TRBV7-6 to TRBJ1-4, with 8 bases fitting TRBD1. Germline V lookup: CDR1 SGHVS, CDR2 FNYEAQ. The CDR3 spans 16 residues. V dropped 5 bases and J dropped 1; count of bases not matched to a gene: 6. The chain's CDR3 is CASSVGTGVTNEKLFF. In DNA form, the CDR3 reads TGTGCCAGCAGCGTCGGGACAGGCGTAACTAATGAAAAACTGTTTTTT.

The gene calls are TRBV29-1 and TRBJ1-2; D uncertain. Trimming took 6 bases from V and 1 from J, leaving 9 bases between them. CDR3 length: 12 residues. Per the germline V gene, CDR1 is SQVTM and CDR2 is ANQGSEA. The CDR3 nucleotides are TGCAGCGTCCCCGGACTTAACTATGGCTACACCTTC. It is translated as CSVPGLNYGYTF.

The chain couples TRBV20-1 to TRBJ2-2; no clear D gene. The CDR3 extends over 11 amino acids. CDR1 and CDR2 (germline): DFQATT, SNEGSKA (reference sequence). The ends were cut back, 3 bases at V and 8 bases at J, with 7 bases in the middle. This chain's CDR3 is CSARERGELFF. Written as DNA, the CDR3 is TGCAGTGCTAGGGAGAGGGGGGAGCTGTTTTTT.

V usage is TRBV19 and J usage is TRBJ1-1; the match to TRBD1 covers 9 bases. After removal of 10 bases from V and 6 bases from J, the junction contained 18 bases not matched to a gene. This CDR3 has 16 residues. CDR1 LNHDA and CDR2 SQIVND come from the germline V gene (reference sequence). Here the CDR3 DNA reads TGTGCCACCACCCCCGGGACAGGGAGATCTTGGGCTGAAGCTTTCTTT. Protein sequence: CATTPGTGRSWAEAFF. Full variable domain (missing parts from reference TRBV19 and TRBJ1-1): DGGITQSPKYLFRKEGQNVTLSCEQNLNHDAMYWYRQDPGQGLRLIYYSQIVNDFQKGDIAEGYSVSREKKESFPLTVTSAQKNPTAFYLCATTPGTGRSWAEAFFGQGTRLTVV.

This chain connects TRBV19 to TRBJ1-2, with D perhaps TRBD1 (6 bases). V lost 6 bases and J 8 bases, leaving 16 bases between the germline ends. The CDR3 runs 13 residues. Germline CDR1 reads LNHDA; CDR2 reads SQIVND (reference sequence). This CDR3 is CASSSNRVGGYTF. The CDR3 nucleotides are TGTGCCAGTAGCTCAAACAGGGTGGGCGGCTACACCTTC.

The gene calls are TRBV5-1 and TRBJ1-2; 9 bases align to TRBD1. The junction had 12 bases not matched to a gene; V was cut back by 0 bases and J by 6 bases. The CDR3 sequence is 17 residues long. Germline lookup yields CDR1 SGHRS and CDR2 YFSETQ. The CDR3 region is CASSLASLRTGVNGYTF. The DNA of the CDR3 is TGCGCCAGCAGCTTGGCCTCACTTAGGACAGGGGTGAATGGCTACACCTTC.

CDR3 nucleotide sequence: TGTGCCAGCAGGTGGGGGGAGAGCTCCTACGAGCAGTACTTC. Translation: CASRWGESSYEQYF. The chain links TRBV2 to TRBJ2-7; TRBD2 might be the D (6 bases). The V end was cut by 6 bases, the J end by 0 bases, with 12 bases between. There are 14 residues in the CDR3. CDR1 is SNHLY and CDR2 is FYNNEI in the germline V gene.